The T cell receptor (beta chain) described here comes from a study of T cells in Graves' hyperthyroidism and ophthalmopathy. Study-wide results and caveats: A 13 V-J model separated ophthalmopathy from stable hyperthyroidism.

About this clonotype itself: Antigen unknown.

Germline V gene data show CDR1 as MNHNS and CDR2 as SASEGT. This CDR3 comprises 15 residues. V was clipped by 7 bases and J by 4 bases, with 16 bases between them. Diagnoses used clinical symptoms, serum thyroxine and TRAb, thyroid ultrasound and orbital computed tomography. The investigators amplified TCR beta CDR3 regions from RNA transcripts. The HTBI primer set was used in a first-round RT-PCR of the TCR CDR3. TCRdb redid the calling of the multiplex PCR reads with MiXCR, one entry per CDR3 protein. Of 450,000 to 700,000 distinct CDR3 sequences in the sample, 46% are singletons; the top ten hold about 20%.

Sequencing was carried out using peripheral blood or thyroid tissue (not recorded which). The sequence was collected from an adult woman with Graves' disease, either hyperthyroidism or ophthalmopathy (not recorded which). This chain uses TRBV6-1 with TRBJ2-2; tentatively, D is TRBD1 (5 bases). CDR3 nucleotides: TGTGCCAGCACCGGAGAAGGGGTGGGCACCGGGGAGCTGTTTTTT. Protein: CASTGEGVGTGELFF.